Below, 24 T cell receptor beta chains from the same sample are listed, as sequenced in a study of PD-1 blockade in mismatch repair-deficient tumors. Generated by immunoSEQ multiplex PCR, the TCRdb table keeps only in-frame clones and is missing some. The sample contains roughly 25,000 clones, under 85% of which appear only once. Sample: peripheral blood, taken 12 weeks after starting pembrolizumab. The source of these receptors is an adult with mismatch repair-deficient cancer.

V usage is TRBV6-5 and J usage is TRBJ1-5; tentatively, D is TRBD1 (6 bases). The V gene lost 6 bases and the J gene lost 4 bases, with 13 bases spanning the gap. Germline CDR1 and CDR2: MNHEY and SVGAGI. The CDR3 is 14 amino acids. The CDR3 DNA sequence: TGTGCCAGCAGGAAATTGGACAGTAATCAGCCCCAGCATTTT. Amino acids: CASRKLDSNQPQHF.

The rearrangement uses TRBV19 and TRBJ2-2; 9 bases are shared with TRBD1. CDR1 is LNHDA, CDR2 SQIVND, per germline (reference sequence). V trimming: 5 bases; J trimming: 3 bases; junction bases outside the gene matches: 7. The CDR3 loop spans 16 amino acids. In DNA form, the CDR3 reads TGTGCCAGTAGTTCCGGACAGGGGATTTACACCGGGGAGCTGTTTTTT. Translating gives CASSSGQGIYTGELFF. Looking up the rest from reference TRBV19 and TRBJ2-2 gives the full variable domain: DGGITQSPKYLFRKEGQNVTLSCEQNLNHDAMYWYRQDPGQGLRLIYYSQIVNDFQKGDIAEGYSVSREKKESFPLTVTSAQKNPTAFYLCASSSGQGIYTGELFFGEGSRLTVL.

The V and J genes are TRBV10-3 and TRBJ2-7, with TRBD2 matching over 8 bases. Germline V CDR1 and CDR2: ENHRY, SYGVKD. CDR3 length: 14 residues. Trimming cost V 2 bases and J 5 bases; bases outside gene matches: 5. CDR3 DNA sequence: TGTGCCATCAGTGAGCGGGGGGGGAGCGACGAGCAGTACTTC. This encodes CAISERGGSDEQYF.

Concerning this clone itself: Other DNA sequences in the same sample also yield this CDR3. This chain uses TRBV4-1 with TRBJ1-5, with 7 bases fitting TRBD1. V was clipped by 2 bases and J by 4 bases; unmatched bases: 5. The V gene's germline CDR1 is MGHRA and CDR2 YSYEKL. The CDR3 runs to 15 residues. The DNA of the CDR3 is TGCGCCAGCAGCCAAACAGGGGTTGGTAATCAGCCCCAGCATTTT. This translates into CASSQTGVGNQPQHF.

The V and J genes are TRBV14 and TRBJ2-7, with D perhaps assigned TRBD1 or TRBD2 (5 bases each). The germline CDR1 and CDR2 sequences are SGHDN and FVKESK. Trimming left V 3 bases short and J 6 bases short, with 15 bases between. The CDR3 loop spans 14 amino acids. CDR3: CASSHENRDAEQYF. The CDR3 bases are TGTGCCAGCAGCCACGAAAACCGGGACGCCGAGCAGTACTTC.

The genes are TRBV29-1 and TRBJ2-5; D perhaps matches TRBD1 (7 bases). This CDR3 is 16 amino acids long. Germline CDR1 is SQVTM and CDR2 is ANQGSEA. The V gene lost 4 bases and the J gene lost 0 bases, with 18 bases spanning the gap. CDR3 sequence (DNA): TGCAGCGTTGCCAGGGGGGCCCTAGGGTACCAAGAGACCCAGTACTTC. It yields the protein CSVARGALGYQETQYF.

V is TRBV6-1 and J is TRBJ2-7; tentatively, D is TRBD1 (6 bases). Per the germline V gene, CDR1 is MNHNS and CDR2 is SASEGT. The length of the CDR3 is 13 residues. Trimming took 6 bases from V and 3 from J, leaving 12 bases between them. The CDR3 coding sequence is TGTGCCAGCAGCCTCCCAGGGGACTACGAGCAGTACTTC. Encoded protein: CASSLPGDYEQYF.

The rearrangement joins TRBV29-1 to TRBJ2-7; no firm D call. The CDR3 sequence is 13 residues long. Germline CDR1 and CDR2: SQVTM and ANQGSEA. V was shortened by 4 bases and J by 2 bases, with 12 bases between the two germline ends. The CDR3 region is CSVVPATTYEQYF. CDR3 DNA sequence: TGCAGCGTTGTTCCCGCCACGACCTACGAGCAGTACTTC.

The chain recombines TRBV7-9 with TRBJ2-1; the match to TRBD2 covers 10 bases. V shed 3 bases, J shed 1 base, and the junction held 3 bases outside the gene matches. Germline values: CDR1 SEHNR, CDR2 FQNEAQ (reference sequence). The CDR3 extends over 16 amino acids. The CDR3 loop reads CASSFGTSASYNEQFF. In nucleotides, the CDR3 is TGTGCCAGCAGCTTTGGGACTAGCGCATCCTACAATGAGCAGTTCTTC.

The chain has TRBV15 and TRBJ2-1, with 9 bases lining up with TRBD2. After removal of 1 base from V and 0 bases from J, the junction contained 13 bases not matched to a gene. CDR3 length: 20 amino acids. In germline, CDR1 is LNHNV, CDR2 YYDKDF (reference sequence). CDR3 nucleotides: TGTGCCACCAGCAGAGTTGTGAGACTAGCGGAGCCAAGCTCCTACAATGAGCAGTTCTTC. Amino acid sequence: CATSRVVRLAEPSSYNEQFF.

The CDR3 region has the DNA TGTGCCAGCAGCGTAGGCGGGGGGGCGAACATTCAGTACTTC. This encodes CASSVGGGANIQYF. The rearrangement uses TRBV9 and TRBJ2-4; 9 bases match TRBD2. Germline V gene data show CDR1 as SGDLS and CDR2 as YYNGEE. The J segment lost 7 bases and the V segment lost 0 bases, leaving 2 bases of the junction unmatched. This CDR3 region has 14 residues.

This sequence joins TRBV6-1 and TRBJ1-5; D unresolved. Trimming took off 1 base at V and 4 bases at J, with 11 bases between the two ends. The CDR3 has 15 residues. The germline V gene has CDR1 MNHNS and CDR2 SASEGT. The chain's CDR3 is CASSEDLFVNQPQHF. The DNA for the CDR3 is TGTGCCAGCAGTGAAGATCTGTTTGTGAATCAGCCCCAGCATTTT.

This clone occurred a few times. This chain uses TRBV2 with TRBJ2-1, with D unclear. Trimming cost V 6 bases and J 0 bases, with 6 bases left between them. Germline V gene sequence: CDR1 SNHLY, CDR2 FYNNEI. This CDR3 region has 13 residues. CDR3 residues: CASRFSSYNEQFF. In DNA, the CDR3 is TGTGCCAGCAGATTTAGCTCCTACAATGAGCAGTTCTTC.

The chain recombines TRBV20-1 with TRBJ2-5, with D uncertain. Germline assignment: CDR1 DFQATT and CDR2 SNEGSKA (reference sequence). The CDR3 is 10 residues long. CDR3: CSGLGETQYF. In DNA, the CDR3 is TGCAGCGGCCTGGGAGAGACCCAGTACTTC.

The gene calls are TRBV28 and TRBJ1-1; unclear D gene. CDR3 size: 12 residues. The ends were cut back, 8 bases at V and 3 bases at J, with 10 bases in the middle. CDR1 is MDHEN, CDR2 SYDVKM, per germline. Here the CDR3 reads CASRTDDTEAFF. CDR3 DNA: TGTGCCAGCCGAACAGACGACACTGAAGCTTTCTTT.

This clone has more than one count but fewer than ten. The genes are TRBV4-1 and TRBJ2-1, with D perhaps TRBD2 (6 bases). V lost 3 bases to trimming and J lost 5 bases, with 11 bases between them. Germline V CDR1 and CDR2: MGHRA, YSYEKL. The CDR3 length is 14 residues. Here the CDR3 reads CASSQQGLNNEQFF. The DNA for the CDR3 is TGCGCCAGCAGCCAGCAGGGACTTAACAATGAGCAGTTCTTC.

V usage is TRBV15 and J usage is TRBJ2-3; D gene ambiguous. V dropped 0 bases and J dropped 2 bases, with 3 bases sitting between them. This CDR3 region has 13 residues. Germline V gene lookup returns CDR1 LNHNV and CDR2 YYDKDF (reference sequence). CDR3 residues: CATSREDTDTQYF. CDR3 DNA sequence: TGTGCCACCAGCAGAGAGGACACAGATACGCAGTATTTT.

The V gene is TRBV21-1, the J gene TRBJ2-3. TRBV21-1 is a known pseudogene. The CDR3 spans 19 residues. The DNA for the CDR3 is TGTGCCAGCAGCGACTGGGGGGGACAGCACACCTCAAGCACAGATACGCAGTATTTT. This gives the protein CASSDWGGQHTSSTDTQYF.

V gene TRBV30 combines with J gene TRBJ2-5; TRBD1 matches at 10 bases. With V trimmed by 5 bases and J by 4 bases, 4 bases remained unmatched. The CDR3 sequence is 13 residues long. Germline CDR1 reads GTSNPN; CDR2 reads SVGIG (reference sequence). This chain's CDR3 is CAWQRTGGETQYF. The DNA of the CDR3 is TGTGCCTGGCAAAGGACAGGGGGAGAGACCCAGTACTTC. The full variable domain, its missing parts supplied by reference TRBV30 and TRBJ2-5, is SQTIHQWPATLVQPVGSPLSLECTVEGTSNPNLYWYRQAAGRGLQLLFYSVGIGQISSEVPQNLSASRPQDRQFILSSKKLLLSDSGFYLCAWQRTGGETQYFGPGTRLLVL.

This clone was found once. CDR3 loop: CASSPRQVHKNIQYF. Written as DNA, the CDR3 is TGTGCCAGCAGCCCCCGACAAGTCCACAAAAACATTCAGTACTTC. The chain has TRBV14 and TRBJ2-4; D uncertain. Germline CDR1 SGHDN, CDR2 FVKESK. V was trimmed by 4 bases and J by 3 bases, leaving 13 bases between them. The CDR3 contains 15 residues.

This sequence joins TRBV6-4 and TRBJ2-3; D could derive from TRBD1 or TRBD2 (5 bases each). Germline V CDR1 and CDR2: MRHNA, SNTAGT. The CDR3 covers 13 residues. Between the trimmed V and J ends, which lost 4 bases and 0 bases, there was a span of 5 bases. The CDR3 nucleotides are TGTGCCAGCAGTGGGGACAGCACAGATACGCAGTATTTT. Protein sequence: CASSGDSTDTQYF.

J is TRBJ2-7 and V is TRBV7-2; 10 nucleotides align to TRBD2. The CDR3 sequence is 15 residues long. The germline V gene has CDR1 SGHTA and CDR2 FQGNSA. The trim removed 2 bases at V and 3 bases at J, leaving 4 bases unmatched. In nucleotides, the CDR3 is TGTGCCAGCAGCTTAAATCCTAGCGGGAGCTACGAGCAGTACTTC. Translated: CASSLNPSGSYEQYF.

This clone was recorded a few times. The chain recombines TRBV7-9 with TRBJ2-7, with D uncertain. Trimming left V 4 bases short and J 4 bases short, with 14 bases between. Germline V gene sequence: CDR1 SEHNR, CDR2 FQNEAQ (reference sequence). The CDR3 is made up of 14 amino acids. The CDR3: CASSSRRGGYEQYF. The CDR3 nucleotides are TGTGCCAGCAGCTCACGGAGAGGTGGGTACGAGCAGTACTTC.

V gene TRBV4-1 combines with J gene TRBJ2-5, with TRBD2 identical over 15 bases. The CDR3 totals 17 residues. CDR1 and CDR2 from the germline V gene are MGHRA and YSYEKL. V was pared by 3 bases and J by 4 bases, with 6 bases of the junction left unmatched. The CDR3 region is CASSQEGLAGGRETQYF. In DNA form, the CDR3 reads TGCGCCAGCAGCCAGGAGGGACTAGCGGGAGGAAGAGAGACCCAGTACTTC.